This paragraph covers one T cell receptor (beta chain) sequence. What it binds is not known. This sample stems from a study of OX40 agonist ivuxolimab in advanced cancers. General study results and limits: Still undetermined is the antigen specificity of the expanded peripheral T cells.

Assay: immunoSEQ multiplex PCR; the TCRdb copy retains only in-frame clones and omits some. The sample records around 70,000 clones, less than 90% being singletons. The V end was cut by 6 bases, the J end by 0 bases, with 12 bases between. Germline CDR1 and CDR2: MNHNS and SASEGT. This CDR3 spans 15 amino acids. The input for sequencing was CD4+ or CD8+ T cells sorted from blood, taken in a trial of the OX40 agonist ivuxolimab. The sequence came from an adult with an advanced solid tumor such as melanoma, head and neck, liver or kidney cancer. The J gene is TRBJ1-5, the V gene TRBV6-1; the D is unclear. CDR3 bases: TGTGCCAGCAGAAGACTCGCTAATAGCAATCAGCCCCAGCATTTT. Translated, it gives CASRRLANSNQPQHF.